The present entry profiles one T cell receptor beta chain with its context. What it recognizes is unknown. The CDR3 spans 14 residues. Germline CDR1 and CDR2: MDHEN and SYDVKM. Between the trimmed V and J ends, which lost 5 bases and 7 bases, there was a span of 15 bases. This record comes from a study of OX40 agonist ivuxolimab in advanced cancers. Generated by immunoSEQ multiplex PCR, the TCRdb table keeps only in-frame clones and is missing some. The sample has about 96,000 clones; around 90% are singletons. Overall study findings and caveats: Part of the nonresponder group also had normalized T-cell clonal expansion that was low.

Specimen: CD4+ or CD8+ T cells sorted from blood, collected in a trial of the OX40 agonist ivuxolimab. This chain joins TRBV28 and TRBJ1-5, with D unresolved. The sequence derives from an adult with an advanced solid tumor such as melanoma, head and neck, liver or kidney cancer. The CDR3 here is CASSTSHDDQPQHF. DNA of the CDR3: TGTGCCAGCAGTACCTCCCACGACGACCAGCCCCAGCATTTT.